These 17 T cell receptor beta chains originate from one sample sequenced in a study of blood T cell repertoires in COVID-19. This table comes from immunoSEQ multiplex PCR, and its TCRdb copy is limited to in-frame clones, with some not included. The table lists about 300,000 clones, about nine tenths of them singletons, with approximately 2.4% in the top ten. Sequenced input: peripheral blood. The source is a young man with active or convalescent COVID-19.

J is TRBJ2-2 and V is TRBV24-1; TRBD2 matches at 8 bases. With V trimmed by 12 bases and J by 2 bases, 7 bases remained unmatched. This CDR3 has 14 amino acids. Germline-derived CDR1 and CDR2 are KGHDR and SFDVKD. In DNA form, the CDR3 reads TGTGCCGTGCAGGCGGGGGGAAACACCGGGGAGCTGTTTTTT. It translates to CAVQAGGNTGELFF.

V usage is TRBV4-1 and J usage is TRBJ2-2; D is unclear. This CDR3 spans 14 amino acids. Germline-derived CDR1 and CDR2 are MGHRA and YSYEKL. The germline V and J ends were trimmed by 1 base and 6 bases, with 9 bases remaining between them. The CDR3 sequence is CASSQGLLAGELFF. In nucleotides, the CDR3 is TGCGCCAGCAGCCAAGGTCTACTGGCCGGGGAGCTGTTTTTT.

This clone was seen a few times. The rearrangement links TRBV7-9 to TRBJ1-5, with unresolved D. Germline values: CDR1 SEHNR, CDR2 FQNEAQ (reference sequence). This CDR3 comprises 15 residues. V was clipped by 9 bases and J by 3 bases, with 18 bases between them. CDR3 sequence reads: CARSERAGDNQPQHF. The DNA of the CDR3 is TGTGCCAGGTCTGAGAGAGCGGGAGACAATCAGCCCCAGCATTTT.

The chain combines TRBV11-3 with TRBJ2-1; no reliable D call. Per germline, CDR1 SGHNT and CDR2 YENEEA. Trimming removed 5 bases at V and 5 bases at J, with 10 bases between. The CDR3 loop spans 13 amino acids. CDR3 nucleotide sequence: TGTGCCAGCAGCCCCGGGTTCAACAATGAGCAGTTCTTC. Protein: CASSPGFNNEQFF. Based on the CDR3 plus reference TRBV11-3 and TRBJ2-1, the full variable domain is EAGVVQSPRYKIIEKKQPVAFWCNPISGHNTLYWYLQNLGQGPELLIRYENEEAVDDSQLPKDRFSAERLKGVDSTLKIQPAELGDSAVYLCASSPGFNNEQFFGPGTRLTVL.

This chain connects TRBV3-1 (or the pseudogene TRBV3-2) to TRBJ1-2; 10 bases map to TRBD1. Germline loops: CDR1 LGHDT, CDR2 YNNKEL (reference sequence). This CDR3 region has 16 residues. Unmatched junction bases numbered 8, after V lost 3 bases and J lost 4 bases. The CDR3 protein is CASSHVGTGASYGYTF. CDR3 in DNA: TGTGCCAGCAGCCACGTGGGGACAGGGGCGTCCTATGGCTACACCTTC.

V is TRBV10-3 and J is TRBJ2-7; 7 bases are a match to TRBD2. Germline V CDR1 and CDR2: ENHRY, SYGVKD. Trimming cost V 0 bases and J 0 bases; bases outside gene matches: 2. The length of the CDR3 is 15 residues. In nucleotides, the CDR3 is TGTGCCATCAGTGAGTCTAGCGGGCCCTCCTACGAGCAGTACTTC. It is translated as CAISESSGPSYEQYF.

The chain couples TRBV29-1 to TRBJ2-2; tentatively, D is TRBD1 (6 bases). This CDR3 contains 14 residues. V was clipped by 6 bases and J by 5 bases, with 16 bases between them. Germline V lookup: CDR1 SQVTM, CDR2 ANQGSEA. The CDR3 DNA sequence: TGCAGCGTCCAACAGGGAAGGGAAACCGGGGAGCTGTTTTTT. Protein product: CSVQQGRETGELFF.

The gene calls are TRBV19 and TRBJ1-3; D gene unclear. The CDR3 runs to 14 residues. Germline V lookup: CDR1 LNHDA, CDR2 SQIVND (reference sequence). Trimming removed 9 bases from V and 3 bases from J, with 15 bases in between. The CDR3 region is CASEETGSGNTIYF. CDR3 DNA sequence: TGTGCCAGCGAGGAGACGGGGAGTGGAAACACCATATATTTT.

The chain has TRBV2 and TRBJ2-7; TRBD1 might be the D (6 bases). This CDR3 has 13 amino acids. Trimming removed 6 bases at V and 1 base at J, with 10 bases between. CDR1 is SNHLY and CDR2 is FYNNEI in the germline V gene. The chain's CDR3 is CASSPDRSYEQYF. The CDR3 DNA sequence: TGTGCCAGCAGCCCCGACAGGTCCTACGAGCAGTACTTC.

Here the CDR3 reads CASSLIPGGRQPQHF. CDR3 nucleotides: TGTGCCAGCAGTTTAATCCCGGGAGGGAGACAGCCCCAGCATTTT. The chain employs TRBV28 and TRBJ1-5, with D uncertain. The CDR3 is 15 amino acids. Germline CDR1 MDHEN, CDR2 SYDVKM. Trimming shortened V by 2 bases and J by 7 bases, and 15 bases separated the two germline ends.

The CDR3 loop reads CASSVVWASGGYTF. The CDR3 nucleotides read TGTGCCAGCAGTGTAGTCTGGGCTTCGGGAGGCTACACCTTC. The rearrangement uses TRBV2 and TRBJ1-2; D not certain. Trimming cost V 4 bases and J 8 bases, with 17 bases left between them. CDR1 is SNHLY and CDR2 is FYNNEI in the germline V gene. This CDR3 region has 14 residues. The variable domain in full, with the rest retrieved from reference TRBV2 and TRBJ1-2, is EPEVTQTPSHQVTQMGQEVILRCVPISNHLYFYWYRQILGQKVEFLVSFYNNEISEKSEIFDDQFSVERPDGSNFTLKIRSTKLEDSAMYFCASSVVWASGGYTFGSGTRLTVV.

The V call is TRBV2, the J call TRBJ1-1; the match to TRBD1 covers 8 bases. J lost 4 bases, V lost 6 bases, and 7 bases had no gene match. CDR3 size: 14 residues. Germline CDR1 and CDR2: SNHLY and FYNNEI. CDR3 region: CASRTRTGPTEAFF. CDR3 sequence (DNA): TGTGCCAGCAGGACGCGGACAGGGCCCACTGAAGCTTTCTTT.

The rearrangement joins TRBV28 to TRBJ2-7, with 11 bases fitting TRBD2. This CDR3 is built from 18 residues. Germline V gene sequence: CDR1 MDHEN, CDR2 SYDVKM. J gave up 1 base and V 4 bases, and 12 bases lay outside the gene matches. CDR3 nucleotides: TGTGCCAGCAGTTATCACCTCGAGGGACTAGCGGTATCCTACGAGCAGTACTTC. Translated, it gives CASSYHLEGLAVSYEQYF.

This clone was counted only a few times. V usage is TRBV7-2 and J usage is TRBJ1-2, with 8 bases aligning to TRBD1. Germline CDR1 is SGHTA and CDR2 is FQGNSA. CDR3 length: 16 amino acids. The ends lost 5 bases at V and 7 bases at J; junction bases unmatched: 15. The CDR3 DNA sequence: TGTGCCAGCAGCCATACCCGGGGACAGGCGACGGCTGGCTACACCTTC. Translation gives CASSHTRGQATAGYTF.

The chain uses TRBV2 and TRBJ2-5, with a tentative D call TRBD2 (5 bases). V lost 1 base to trimming and J lost 2 bases, with 14 bases between them. The CDR3 is 16 residues long. Per the germline V gene, CDR1 is SNHLY and CDR2 is FYNNEI. CDR3 loop: CASSEGAGSLQETQYF. DNA for the CDR3: TGTGCCAGCAGTGAAGGTGCGGGCAGCCTGCAAGAGACCCAGTACTTC.

This chain joins TRBV5-6 and TRBJ2-3; possibly TRBD2 for D (6 bases). The ends were cut back, 3 bases at V and 5 bases at J, with 10 bases in the middle. CDR1 and CDR2 from the germline V gene are SGHDT and YYEEEE. CDR3 length: 13 amino acids. CDR3 residues: CASSSGGVDTQYF. The CDR3 nucleotides read TGTGCCAGCAGCTCCGGAGGGGTAGATACGCAGTATTTT.

V and J are TRBV2 and TRBJ1-2; no clear D. The germline V and J ends were trimmed by 3 bases and 5 bases, with 10 bases remaining between them. CDR1 is SNHLY and CDR2 is FYNNEI in the germline V gene. The CDR3 is made up of 13 amino acids. The CDR3 loop reads CASSEAQNYGYTF. The CDR3 DNA sequence: TGTGCCAGCAGTGAGGCACAGAATTATGGCTACACCTTC.